This TCR beta chain comes out of a study of cytomegalovirus exposure and HLA in healthy donors. The study, taken as a whole, reports: A cluster of highly shared sequence variants was likely a sequencing artifact. Rarity characterized most TCR sequences, yet some public TCRs appeared in many donors.

Trimming stripped 2 bases from V and 3 bases from J, with 5 bases between. The CDR3 is 12 amino acids. From germline, CDR1 is SGHDN and CDR2 FVKESK. Concerning this clone: Its antigen is unidentified.

With 60 Vbeta and 13 Jbeta primers, the PCR was carried out. Using immunoSEQ multiplex PCR, the repertoire was profiled, and TCRdb retains in-frame clones only, with some absent. This table holds approximately 140,000 clones. The sequence came from a man between 40 and 49 years old in good health and CMV-seronegative. The V gene is TRBV14, the J gene TRBJ2-7; no definite D call. Sample: PBMCs. The chain's CDR3 is CASSQSGYEQYF. The CDR3 DNA reads as TGTGCCAGCAGCCAATCAGGCTACGAGCAGTACTTC.